The 15 T cell receptor beta chains listed next were all sequenced from one sample in a study of T-cell memory formation after mild COVID-19. TCRdb ran MiXCR on the 5' RACE reads and lists one entry per CDR3 protein. The data show about 430,000 distinct CDR3 sequences, more than 20% seen once. The material sequenced was PBMCs or a T cell subset sorted from them (not recorded which). The receptor source for this set is an adult woman who had mild COVID-19 (a few samples of this study predate the infection). Cell type and time point are not known.

This clonotype was observed a few times. The chain carries TRBV7-9 and TRBJ1-1; 8 nucleotides match TRBD1. Germline V gene lookup returns CDR1 SEHNR and CDR2 FQNEAQ (reference sequence). This CDR3 is built from 13 residues. Trimming cost V 5 bases and J 8 bases; bases outside gene matches: 7. This chain's CDR3 is CASSREQGVEAFF. CDR3 coding DNA: TGTGCCAGCAGCCGTGAACAGGGGGTGGAAGCTTTCTTT.

The V call is TRBV25-1, the J call TRBJ2-1; D unclear. Germline V lookup: CDR1 MGHDK, CDR2 SYGVNS. Trimming pared 5 bases from V and 8 bases from J, leaving 22 bases between. The CDR3 has 16 amino acids. The CDR3 region is CASSSTIGLRGYEQFF. CDR3 nucleotide sequence: TGTGCCAGCAGTTCGACGATCGGGCTTCGCGGTTATGAGCAGTTCTTC.

The V and J genes are TRBV18 and TRBJ2-3; TRBD2 matches 9 bases. The CDR3 runs to 16 residues. Per the germline V gene, CDR1 is KGHSH and CDR2 is LQKENI. V lost 3 bases to trimming and J lost 3 bases; unmatched junction nucleotides: 7. The CDR3 nucleotides read TGTGCCAGCTCACCCCCTAGCGGGGTCGGGACAGATACGCAGTATTTT. Translation: CASSPPSGVGTDTQYF.

This clonotype was counted between two and nine times. The chain employs TRBV7-3 and TRBJ2-3; 9 nucleotides match TRBD2. V was clipped by 6 bases and J by 1 base; unmatched bases: 8. Germline V gives CDR1 SGHTA, CDR2 FQGTGA. The CDR3 extends over 16 amino acids. The DNA for the CDR3 is TGTGCCAGCAGTGTGCGGGAGGGCCCCGGCACAGATACGCAGTATTTT. It encodes CASSVREGPGTDTQYF.

This clonotype was seen a handful of times. This chain links TRBV5-1 with TRBJ2-5; 11 bases are a match to TRBD2. The CDR3 covers 16 residues. Germline V gives CDR1 SGHRS, CDR2 YFSETQ. The V segment lost 0 bases and the J segment 3 bases; nucleotides outside the gene matches: 4. The CDR3 bases are TGCGCCAGCAGCTTGGCCGGGACTAGCGGAAAAGAGACCCAGTACTTC. As protein: CASSLAGTSGKETQYF.

V is TRBV5-1 and J is TRBJ2-3; 7 bases line up with TRBD2. The V gene end was trimmed by 0 bases and the J gene end by 4 bases; junction bases not matched to a gene: 11. Germline values: CDR1 SGHRS, CDR2 YFSETQ. The CDR3 totals 17 residues. CDR3 loop: CASSLAGAGVVADTQYF. The CDR3 DNA is TGCGCCAGCAGCTTGGCCGGGGCGGGAGTAGTCGCAGATACGCAGTATTTT.

J is TRBJ1-4 and V is TRBV20-1; no firm D call. Trimming took off 0 bases at V and 0 bases at J, with 14 bases between the two ends. The germline CDR1 and CDR2 sequences are DFQATT and SNEGSKA (reference sequence). The CDR3 is 17 amino acids. This CDR3 is CSARDRTDRTTNEKLFF. DNA of the CDR3: TGCAGTGCTAGAGATCGGACGGACCGGACAACTAATGAAAAACTGTTTTTT.

The table lists this clonotype with a few counts. This sequence joins TRBV7-3 and TRBJ1-1; D gene ambiguous. Germline V gives CDR1 SGHTA, CDR2 FQGTGA. The V and J ends lost 2 bases and 0 bases respectively, with 10 bases between them. CDR3 size: 15 residues. CDR3 loop: CASSLDGGVNTEAFF. The CDR3, as DNA: TGTGCCAGCAGCTTAGATGGTGGGGTGAACACTGAAGCTTTCTTT.

The rearrangement links TRBV20-1 to TRBJ2-3; D is unclear. Looked up from germline, CDR1 is DFQATT and CDR2 is SNEGSKA (reference sequence). V lost 1 base and J lost 1, with 6 bases in between. This CDR3 is 13 amino acids long. The CDR3 is CSARATGTDTQYF. As DNA, the CDR3 is TGCAGTGCTAGAGCAACAGGCACAGATACGCAGTATTTT.

The rearrangement uses TRBV5-5 and TRBJ2-1, with TRBD1 matching over 8 bases. Germline assignment: CDR1 SGHKS and CDR2 YYEKEE (reference sequence). Unmatched junction bases numbered 9, after V lost 2 bases and J lost 8 bases. The CDR3 is made up of 15 amino acids. CDR3 in DNA: TGTGCCAGCAGCTTTGGACAGGGAATTTACGATGAGCAGTTCTTC. Protein product: CASSFGQGIYDEQFF.

The V gene is TRBV5-1, the J gene TRBJ2-5; 8 nucleotides line up with TRBD2. CDR3 length: 13 amino acids. Per germline, CDR1 SGHRS and CDR2 YFSETQ. The V segment lost 4 bases and the J segment 5 bases; nucleotides outside the gene matches: 4. CDR3 sequence: CASSIGGAETQYF. CDR3 in DNA: TGCGCCAGCAGCATCGGGGGGGCGGAGACCCAGTACTTC.

The chain uses TRBV6-6 and TRBJ2-1; 9 positions match TRBD2. Trimming took 6 bases from V and 7 from J; bases not matched to a gene: 4. Germline V gene data show CDR1 as MNHNY and CDR2 as SVGAGI (reference sequence). CDR3 size: 13 residues. CDR3 sequence (DNA): TGTGCCAGCAGCTCTAGCGGGACAAATGAGCAGTTCTTC. Its translation is CASSSSGTNEQFF.

This clonotype occurred a few times. This chain connects TRBV7-9 to TRBJ2-5; possible D gene TRBD1, 6 bases. The CDR3 consists of 13 residues. Germline assignment: CDR1 SEHNR and CDR2 FQNEAQ (reference sequence). The V end was cut by 6 bases, the J end by 0 bases, with 8 bases between. The CDR3 DNA reads TGTGCCAGCAGAGACAGGTACCAAGAGACCCAGTACTTC. Its translation: CASRDRYQETQYF.

The gene calls are TRBV5-1 and TRBJ2-2; 13 bases align to TRBD2. This CDR3 has 19 amino acids. Germline V lookup: CDR1 SGHRS, CDR2 YFSETQ. V shed 0 bases, J shed 2 bases, and the junction held 7 bases outside the gene matches. The CDR3 DNA reads as TGCGCCAGCAGCTTGGTACCGGGACTAGCGGGGTCTAACACCGGGGAGCTGTTTTTT. Translation: CASSLVPGLAGSNTGELFF.

The chain couples TRBV9 to TRBJ2-3; 8 positions agree with TRBD2. With V trimmed by 0 bases and J by 4 bases, 7 bases remained unmatched. The germline CDR1 and CDR2 sequences are SGDLS and YYNGEE. The CDR3 is 16 residues long. The CDR3 loop is CASSVGVSGIADTQYF. The CDR3, as DNA: TGTGCCAGCAGCGTAGGGGTTAGCGGGATTGCAGATACGCAGTATTTT.